This T cell receptor (beta chain) was observed in a study of blood T cells in healthy people across ages. The authors ran a second PCR of roughly 6 to 12 cycles using a sample-barcoded 5' primer and a J-beta primer mix. Each cDNA molecule was tagged by a template-switch adaptor that had 12 random nucleotides. In TCRdb, the 5' RACE reads were re-called with MiXCR into one record per CDR3 protein. The table records over a million distinct CDR3 sequences, under 45% of them present only once. Study-wide findings and caveats: Naive T cell percentage by flow cytometry tracked strongly with beta diversity. CMV infection status of these donors was not known. The study could not conclusively compare naive and antigen-experienced cells, given its unsorted PBMCs.

V dropped 0 bases and J dropped 1 base, with 11 bases sitting between them. Germline V gene data show CDR1 as SGHRS and CDR2 as YFSETQ. CDR3 length equals 16 residues. This clonotype came up a few times. The antigen is unknown. V gene TRBV5-1 combines with J gene TRBJ2-1; tentatively, D is TRBD1 (6 bases). Sequencing input: blood. The clonotype originates from a woman in her sixties or seventies in good health. CDR3 sequence: CASSLDRAGSYNEQFF. The CDR3 DNA reads as TGCGCCAGCAGCTTGGACAGGGCAGGGTCCTACAATGAGCAGTTCTTC.